The 16 T cell receptor beta chains reported below all come from one sample, sequenced in a study of T cell responses to AZD1222 COVID-19 vaccine. Measured with immunoSEQ multiplex PCR; TCRdb has only the in-frame clones, and not every one. The sample carries about 180,000 clones, just over 85% recorded once. Here the sequenced sample was peripheral blood, taken 28 days after the second AZD1222 dose. All receptors derive from an adult who received the AZD1222 COVID-19 vaccine.

This chain uses TRBV5-1 with TRBJ2-7, with D tentatively TRBD1 (6 bases). The CDR3 extends over 12 amino acids. V was trimmed by 1 base and J by 6 bases, leaving 8 bases between them. Germline V gene lookup returns CDR1 SGHRS and CDR2 YFSETQ. The CDR3, as DNA: TGCGCCAGCAGCTTGACAGGGACCGAGCAGTACTTC. Amino acid sequence: CASSLTGTEQYF. The full variable domain, its missing parts supplied by reference TRBV5-1 and TRBJ2-7, is KAGVTQTPRYLIKTRGQQVTLSCSPISGHRSVSWYQQTPGQGLQFLFEYFSETQRNKGNFPGRFSGRQFSNSRSEMNVSTLELGDSALYLCASSLTGTEQYFGPGTRLTVT.

This clone was recorded a few times. This chain connects TRBV5-1 to TRBJ2-7; 11 nucleotides align to TRBD1. With 0 bases clipped from V and 3 bases from J, the junction kept 5 bases outside the gene matches. Germline values: CDR1 SGHRS, CDR2 YFSETQ. The CDR3 loop spans 16 amino acids. CDR3 region: CASSLGVGQGGYEQYF. In nucleotides, the CDR3 is TGCGCCAGCAGCTTGGGCGTGGGACAGGGGGGCTACGAGCAGTACTTC.

This chain uses TRBV10-3 with TRBJ2-2; TRBD1 is a possible D gene (7 bases). This CDR3 is 14 amino acids long. Per germline, CDR1 ENHRY and CDR2 SYGVKD. With 4 bases removed from V and 3 bases from J, the gap between germline ends came to 9 bases. The CDR3 reads CAISARGDTGELFF. The CDR3 nucleotides read TGTGCCATCAGTGCCAGGGGGGACACCGGGGAGCTGTTTTTT.

V is TRBV19 and J is TRBJ2-5; 11 nucleotides align to TRBD2. In germline, CDR1 is LNHDA, CDR2 SQIVND (reference sequence). The CDR3 is 16 residues long. After removal of 3 bases from V and 1 base from J, the junction contained 4 bases not matched to a gene. In DNA form, the CDR3 reads TGTGCCAGTAGTATGCCTAGCGGGGGGTTCCAAGAGACCCAGTACTTC. As protein: CASSMPSGGFQETQYF.

V usage is TRBV4-3 and J usage is TRBJ1-5; maybe TRBD1 (5 bases). V was trimmed by 0 bases and J by 6 bases, leaving 6 bases between them. CDR3 length: 13 residues. CDR1 LGHNA and CDR2 YSLEER come from the germline V gene. DNA for the CDR3: TGCGCCAGCAGCCAAGATAGGGGTCAGCCCCAGCATTTT. Translating gives CASSQDRGQPQHF.

In DNA form, the CDR3 reads TGTGCCAGCAGACTGACAGGGGGAGATGGCTACACCTTC. Its protein product is CASRLTGGDGYTF. This sequence joins TRBV5-4 and TRBJ1-2, with 9 bases that match TRBD1. CDR1 is SGHNT, CDR2 YYREEE, per germline (reference sequence). The junction had 5 bases not matched to a gene; V was cut back by 5 bases and J by 6 bases. The CDR3 has 13 amino acids.

The J gene is TRBJ1-2, the V gene TRBV28, with D possibly being TRBD1 (6 bases). Trimming stripped 2 bases from V and 6 bases from J, with 16 bases between. Germline loops: CDR1 MDHEN, CDR2 SYDVKM. This CDR3 region has 15 residues. Here the CDR3 DNA reads TGTGCCAGCAGTTTAGGGCACAGGGAGGGGAATGGCTACACCTTC. Its translation is CASSLGHREGNGYTF.

This chain connects TRBV5-6 to TRBJ1-1; 8 nucleotides match TRBD1. CDR1 and CDR2 from the germline V gene are SGHDT and YYEEEE. The CDR3 is 18 amino acids. V dropped 3 bases and J dropped 3; count of bases not matched to a gene: 16. Written as DNA, the CDR3 is TGTGCCAGCAGCTCCATCTTAGGCCCCACAGGGGGGGACACTGAAGCTTTCTTT. Its protein is CASSSILGPTGGDTEAFF.

V gene TRBV6-6 combines with J gene TRBJ2-7; D gene uncertain. In germline, CDR1 is MNHNY, CDR2 SVGAGI (reference sequence). Trimming removed 5 bases from V and 2 bases from J, with 4 bases in between. The CDR3 totals 11 residues. Here the CDR3 reads CASSDPYEQYF. The CDR3 nucleotides are TGTGCCAGCAGTGACCCCTACGAGCAGTACTTC.

The chain couples TRBV7-8 to TRBJ2-1; the D is unclear. This CDR3 region has 17 residues. The germline V and J ends were trimmed by 3 bases and 0 bases, with 15 bases remaining between them. Germline V gene data show CDR1 as SGHVS and CDR2 as FQNEAQ. The DNA for the CDR3 is TGTGCCAGCAGCTTTCCACGAAACAAGAGCTCCTACAATGAGCAGTTCTTC. The encoded protein is CASSFPRNKSSYNEQFF.

The table lists this clone with a count of one. The rearrangement joins TRBV2 to TRBJ2-3, with 11 positions matching TRBD2. This CDR3 contains 15 residues. CDR1 and CDR2 from the germline V gene are SNHLY and FYNNEI. V lost 8 bases to trimming and J lost 6 bases; unmatched junction nucleotides: 10. The CDR3 coding sequence is TGTGCCAGCGGACCTCTGGCTAGCGGGGGGGATACGCAGTATTTT. It yields the protein CASGPLASGGDTQYF.

This chain joins TRBV12-3 or TRBV12-4 and TRBJ1-2; possible D gene TRBD1, 5 bases. This CDR3 is 13 amino acids long. V gave up 5 bases and J gave up 5 bases, with 12 bases separating them. Here the CDR3 reads CASSRDREYGYTF. As DNA, the CDR3 is TGTGCCAGCAGTCGGGACCGGGAATATGGCTACACCTTC.

V is TRBV6-5 and J is TRBJ2-7, with D unclear. The CDR3 is 11 residues long. V was clipped by 8 bases and J by 5 bases, with 10 bases between them. Germline CDR1 and CDR2: MNHEY and SVGAGI. The CDR3 sequence is CASWGFHEQYF. The DNA of the CDR3 is TGTGCCAGCTGGGGATTTCACGAGCAGTACTTC.

The chain is built from TRBV5-4 and TRBJ1-6, with TRBD1 identical over 8 bases. CDR1 and CDR2 from the germline V gene are SGHNT and YYREEE (reference sequence). The length of the CDR3 is 15 residues. V was clipped by 4 bases and J by 6 bases; unmatched bases: 6. CDR3 loop: CASSLGQGGNSPLHF. In DNA form, the CDR3 reads TGTGCCAGCAGCCTAGGACAGGGCGGTAATTCACCCCTCCACTTT.

The chain is built from TRBV5-1 and TRBJ1-2, with 7 bases identical to TRBD1. The CDR3 contains 14 residues. Germline values: CDR1 SGHRS, CDR2 YFSETQ. V shed 0 bases and J 6 bases; nucleotides not matched to a gene: 5. The CDR3 here is CASSLGQGTDGYTF. The CDR3 region has the DNA TGCGCCAGCAGCTTGGGACAGGGTACGGATGGCTACACCTTC.

The V call is TRBV9, the J call TRBJ2-3; a possible D gene is TRBD2 (6 bases). The CDR3 is 14 amino acids. The V end was cut by 1 base, the J end by 5 bases, with 11 bases between. Germline CDR1 is SGDLS and CDR2 is YYNGEE. The CDR3 sequence is CASSVSGVGDTQYF. CDR3 DNA sequence: TGTGCCAGCAGCGTATCGGGGGTAGGAGATACGCAGTATTTT.